In its sample, the clone carrying this T cell receptor beta chain was seen once. Its antigen is not known. The sample belongs to a study of cytomegalovirus exposure and HLA in healthy donors. 60 Vbeta and 13 Jbeta primers were used in PCR. Clones were sequenced by immunoSEQ multiplex PCR, and TCRdb holds only the in-frame ones, with some missing. The sample lists under 150,000 clones; about three fifths were seen once. The V end was cut by 1 base, the J end by 13 bases, with 11 bases between. From germline, CDR1 is DFQATT and CDR2 SNEGSKA (reference sequence). The CDR3 has 11 amino acids. General observations from the study: Analyses of presence/absence relied on an assumption of roughly uniform sequencing depth across donors.

This sequence originates from a man aged 35-49 years in good health and CMV-seropositive. The V and J genes are TRBV20-1 and TRBJ2-1; maybe TRBD2 (6 bases). The sample taken for sequencing was PBMCs. The CDR3 bases are TGCAGTGCTAGAGGCGGGGTTCCTCAGTTCTTC. Encoded protein: CSARGGVPQFF.